The source of this TCR beta chain is a study of beta chain features in type 1 diabetes. Regarding the study as a whole: Any PCR bias toward short templates would affect both groups alike. Moderately but significantly shorter TCRB CDR3s were found in Type 1 diabetes patients in all four CD4+ subsets. Sampled from patients, naive, central memory and Treg TCRB repertoires appeared more similar than those sampled from healthy donors.

This CDR3 contains 13 residues. Germline V gene lookup returns CDR1 GTSNPN and CDR2 SVGIG (reference sequence). The V gene end was trimmed by 5 bases and the J gene end by 6 bases; junction bases not matched to a gene: 3. Sorted CD4+ subsets: naive, central memory, regulatory, stem cell-like memory (CD45RO/CCR7/CD25/CD127/CD95/CD27 panel). Only a few counts were recorded for this clone. Its antigen is as yet unknown. Every bit of the isolated RNA underwent reverse transcription, so sequencing read expressed TCRB transcripts. It was found that naive, central memory and regulatory T cell samples averaged approximately 3.9 million reads. Profiling relied on immunoSEQ multiplex PCR, and the TCRdb table lists in-frame clones only, not all of them. The sample yields some 350,000 clones, roughly 14% seen once.

The chain links TRBV30 to TRBJ2-3; TRBD1 aligns across 12 bases. The TCR was taken from a woman between 18 and 30 years old with type 1 diabetes. Sequenced input: naive CD4+ T cells from blood. CDR3: CAWWDRGRDTQYF. The CDR3 DNA reads as TGTGCCTGGTGGGACAGGGGGCGGGATACGCAGTATTTT.